This TCR beta chain was retrieved from a study of vaccination and CD4 T cells after COVID-19. Study outcomes and limitations: From a median of about 20 to 38, SARS-CoV-2-reactive clonotypes increased, though not significantly.

This CDR3 contains 15 residues. Germline V gives CDR1 DFQATT, CDR2 SNEGSKA (reference sequence). The junction had 6 bases not matched to a gene; V was cut back by 5 bases and J by 1 base. Regarding treatment: approximately 9-day PBMC culture with coronavirus spike peptide pools or control peptides (ViraFEST assay). Peptide pools at approximately 9.9 ug/ml and IL-2 at 10 IU/ml were added to cultures of two million PBMCs per well. On day 3 and again on day 7, fresh IL-2 medium was used to replace half the medium. Researchers used the Oncomine TCR Beta short-read assay to sequence DNA from cultured CD4+ T cells. TCRdb re-called the PCR reads with MiXCR, one entry per CDR3 protein. The table shows about 20,000 distinct CDR3 sequences, with approximately 48% occurring only once. A remark on this clonotype: The antigen is undetermined.

The receptor comes from a human donor who had recovered from COVID-19. Sequenced input: CD4+ T cells from blood, cultured in vitro. The rearrangement uses TRBV20-1 and TRBJ2-5; the match to TRBD2 covers 11 bases. CDR3 in amino acids: CSAYPGTSGQETQYF. CDR3 DNA: TGCAGTGCTTACCCCGGGACTAGCGGCCAAGAGACCCAGTACTTC.